Below, 30 T cell receptor beta chains from the same sample are listed, as sequenced in a study of cytomegalovirus exposure and HLA in healthy donors. The PCR used 60 Vbeta and 13 Jbeta primers. Using immunoSEQ multiplex PCR, the repertoire was profiled, and TCRdb retains in-frame clones only, with some absent. The sample has 40,000 to 60,000 clones; 72% are singletons. Sample: PBMCs. All receptors come from a woman aged 50 to 60 in good health and CMV-seronegative.

The chain combines TRBV9 with TRBJ2-2; D is unclear. This CDR3 region has 14 residues. V lost 5 bases, J lost 1 base, and 9 bases lay in between. Per the germline V gene, CDR1 is SGDLS and CDR2 is YYNGEE. The CDR3 DNA reads as TGTGCCAGCAGTCCGACTCAGAACACCGGGGAGCTGTTTTTT. This translates into CASSPTQNTGELFF.

This chain uses TRBV28 with TRBJ2-2; possibly TRBD1 for D (5 bases). The V and J ends lost 4 bases and 4 bases respectively, with 10 bases between them. The germline CDR1 and CDR2 sequences are MDHEN and SYDVKM. The CDR3 spans 14 residues. CDR3 protein: CASSSPTVTGELFF. For the CDR3, the DNA is TGTGCCAGCAGTTCCCCGACAGTCACCGGGGAGCTGTTTTTT.

The chain links TRBV7-6 to TRBJ2-1, with 14 bases that match TRBD2. V lost 5 bases and J lost 7; bases outside the gene matches: 4. The germline gives CDR1 SGHVS, CDR2 FNYEAQ. The CDR3 totals 15 residues. In nucleotides, the CDR3 is TGTGCCAGCAGCGCAGGACTAGCGGGGGGAAATGAGCAGTTCTTC. Translated, it gives CASSAGLAGGNEQFF.

The CDR3 protein is CASSQGSNTEAFF. The DNA of the CDR3 is TGTGCCAGCAGTCAGGGTTCGAACACTGAAGCTTTCTTT. The gene calls are TRBV2 and TRBJ1-1, with D possibly matching TRBD1 (5 bases). The V and J ends lost 5 bases and 1 base respectively, with 8 bases between them. The CDR3 runs to 13 residues. Per the germline V gene, CDR1 is SNHLY and CDR2 is FYNNEI.

This chain joins TRBV6-5 and TRBJ2-6, with D unresolved. The V and J ends lost 4 bases and 3 bases respectively, with 4 bases between them. The germline V gene encodes CDR1 MNHEY and CDR2 SVGAGI. This CDR3 comprises 13 residues. The CDR3 sequence is CASSFNGANVLTF. The DNA for the CDR3 is TGTGCCAGCAGTTTCAATGGGGCCAACGTCCTGACTTTC.

The chain uses TRBV23-1 and TRBJ1-3; D uncertain. TRBV23-1 is flagged as an ORF with uncertain function. This CDR3 is 14 amino acids long. V was cut by 7 bases and J by 0 bases, with 10 bases left in between. The CDR3 sequence: CASTLLLSGNTIYF. CDR3 in DNA: TGCGCCAGCACCCTCCTACTCTCTGGAAACACCATATATTTT.

The table lists this clone with a few counts. The chain carries TRBV30 and TRBJ2-5; D possibly corresponds to TRBD2 (5 bases). Germline CDR1 reads GTSNPN; CDR2 reads SVGIG (reference sequence). With 3 bases removed from V and 4 bases from J, the gap between germline ends came to 12 bases. The CDR3 is 13 amino acids. CDR3 sequence (DNA): TGTGCCTGGAGGGACTGGGTTCGAGAGACCCAGTACTTC. It encodes CAWRDWVRETQYF.

This sequence joins TRBV18 and TRBJ2-5; possible D gene TRBD1, 6 bases. The CDR3 covers 15 residues. V lost 6 bases, J lost 1 base, and 15 bases lay in between. The germline CDR1 and CDR2 sequences are KGHSH and LQKENI. CDR3 region: CASSMGHPSQETQYF. For the CDR3, the DNA is TGTGCCAGCTCCATGGGACACCCTTCCCAAGAGACCCAGTACTTC.

V is TRBV4-2 and J is TRBJ2-7; TRBD1 matches at 10 bases. The germline gives CDR1 LGHNA, CDR2 YNFKEQ. The CDR3 spans 13 residues. V lost 0 bases, J lost 12 bases, and 5 bases stayed unmatched. CDR3 bases: TGTGCCAGCAGCCAAGATCCCGGGACAGGGGCGTACTTC. Its protein product is CASSQDPGTGAYF.

J is TRBJ2-7 and V is TRBV19, with D possibly TRBD1 on 6 matching bases. V was cut by 6 bases and J by 6 bases, with 18 bases left in between. CDR3 length: 14 residues. The germline V gene has CDR1 LNHDA and CDR2 SQIVND (reference sequence). CDR3 residues: CASSVEGGRGEQYF. The CDR3 DNA reads TGTGCCAGTAGCGTTGAAGGGGGAAGGGGCGAGCAGTACTTC.

This clone was recorded once. V usage is TRBV2 and J usage is TRBJ1-1; maybe TRBD1 (6 bases). Looked up from germline, CDR1 is SNHLY and CDR2 is FYNNEI. This CDR3 comprises 13 residues. Between the trimmed V and J ends, which lost 5 bases and 2 bases, there was a span of 9 bases. The CDR3 loop reads CASSYRANTEAFF. CDR3 DNA sequence: TGTGCCAGCAGTTACAGGGCTAACACTGAAGCTTTCTTT.

The V gene is TRBV6-1, the J gene TRBJ2-3, with 8 bases lining up with TRBD2. The ends lost 8 bases at V and 5 bases at J; junction bases unmatched: 12. CDR1 is MNHNS and CDR2 is SASEGT in the germline V gene. This CDR3 is 15 amino acids long. For the CDR3, the DNA is TGTGCCAGCGCTCAGGAGCGGGAGAGAAAAGATACGCAGTATTTT. It specifies CASAQERERKDTQYF.

This chain joins TRBV6-6 and TRBJ2-7, with D tentatively TRBD1 (5 bases). V dropped 2 bases and J dropped 3 bases, with 5 bases sitting between them. CDR1 is MNHNY, CDR2 SVGAGI, per germline (reference sequence). The CDR3 contains 12 residues. This CDR3 reads CASSYQGYEQYF. The CDR3 DNA is TGTGCCAGCAGTTACCAGGGCTACGAGCAGTACTTC.

This chain joins TRBV19 and TRBJ2-3; TRBD1 aligns across 9 bases. J lost 6 bases, V lost 7 bases, and 8 bases had no gene match. There are 14 residues in the CDR3. CDR1 and CDR2 (germline): LNHDA, SQIVND (reference sequence). As DNA, the CDR3 is TGTGCCAGTACGAGCGGGACAGGGACGGATACGCAGTATTTT. Its protein is CASTSGTGTDTQYF.

The chain has TRBV4-2 and TRBJ2-5; a possible D gene is TRBD2 (7 bases). V was pared by 1 base and J by 5 bases, with 23 bases between. The CDR3 contains 18 residues. The germline CDR1 and CDR2 sequences are LGHNA and YNFKEQ. The chain's CDR3 is CASSQVPLGGGGEETQYF. The CDR3 DNA follows: TGTGCCAGCAGCCAAGTCCCCTTAGGGGGGGGAGGGGAGGAGACCCAGTACTTC.

This clone was seen more than once but under ten times. The rearrangement joins TRBV19 to TRBJ1-5, with 8 nucleotides matching TRBD1. Losses at the gene ends were 7 bases for V and 5 bases for J; bases not matched to a gene: 13. The CDR3 runs 16 residues. In germline, CDR1 is LNHDA, CDR2 SQIVND (reference sequence). CDR3 amino acids: CASTGTGPRTHQPQHF. The CDR3 DNA follows: TGTGCCAGTACCGGGACAGGTCCACGAACGCATCAGCCCCAGCATTTT.

In DNA, the CDR3 is TGCGCCAGCAGCCAAGACGGTCAGGATTGGAACACCGGGGAGCTGTTTTTT. It codes for CASSQDGQDWNTGELFF. The chain has TRBV4-1 and TRBJ2-2; D gene uncertain. The V gene lost 0 bases and the J gene lost 1 base, with 12 bases spanning the gap. Germline V gene sequence: CDR1 MGHRA, CDR2 YSYEKL. CDR3 length: 17 residues.

CDR3 sequence (DNA): TGTGCCAGCAGGACAGGACTTAACTATGGCTACACCTTC. Translation gives CASRTGLNYGYTF. The V and J genes are TRBV28 and TRBJ1-2; tentatively, D is TRBD1 (6 bases). Germline-derived CDR1 and CDR2 are MDHEN and SYDVKM. V was clipped by 6 bases and J by 1 base, with 9 bases between them. The CDR3 extends over 13 amino acids.

The chain employs TRBV28 and TRBJ1-4, with 8 bases fitting TRBD1. With V trimmed by 10 bases and J by 7 bases, 11 bases remained unmatched. CDR1 is MDHEN and CDR2 is SYDVKM in the germline V gene. The CDR3 sequence is 14 residues long. CDR3 sequence (DNA): TGTGCCATCCTGATGACAGGGGAGGGTGAAAAACTGTTTTTT. Its protein product is CAILMTGEGEKLFF.

This clone came up once. For the CDR3, the DNA is TGTGCCAGCAGCTTAGGGGCCCTAGCGGGGACCACAGATACGCAGTATTTT. Translating it yields CASSLGALAGTTDTQYF. The chain couples TRBV7-8 to TRBJ2-3, with 9 bases that match TRBD2. The J segment lost 2 bases and the V segment lost 1 base, leaving 7 bases of the junction unmatched. The CDR3 loop spans 17 amino acids. The germline V gene has CDR1 SGHVS and CDR2 FQNEAQ.

The chain employs TRBV28 and TRBJ2-7; D not certain. The V end lost 6 bases, the J end lost 1 base, and 16 bases lay between the germline ends. From germline, CDR1 is MDHEN and CDR2 SYDVKM. This CDR3 has 15 residues. CDR3 nucleotides: TGTGCCAGCAGGCCATTTGGCGGAGATTCCTACGAGCAGTACTTC. Translation: CASRPFGGDSYEQYF.

The chain uses TRBV27 and TRBJ1-2; possibly TRBD1 for D (5 bases). Germline values: CDR1 MNHEY, CDR2 SMNVEV (reference sequence). CDR3 length equals 15 residues. V lost 7 bases and J 2 bases, leaving 17 bases between the germline ends. CDR3: CASTQNPTANYGYTF. For the CDR3, the DNA is TGTGCCAGCACCCAAAACCCGACAGCCAACTATGGCTACACCTTC.

The chain carries TRBV2 and TRBJ2-3; D is possibly TRBD2 (6 bases). The CDR3 is 14 amino acids. V lost 5 bases and J 1 base, leaving 10 bases between the germline ends. CDR1 SNHLY and CDR2 FYNNEI come from the germline V gene. DNA of the CDR3: TGTGCCAGCAGTCCGGGACTGGGCACAGATACGCAGTATTTT. It yields the protein CASSPGLGTDTQYF.

The J gene is TRBJ2-1, the V gene TRBV7-6, with 7 bases identical to TRBD2. The CDR3 runs 13 residues. Germline values: CDR1 SGHVS, CDR2 FNYEAQ. The J segment lost 7 bases and the V segment lost 5 bases, leaving 5 bases of the junction unmatched. The CDR3 bases are TGTGCCAGCAGCGGCCGGGACTATAATGAGCAGTTCTTC. Amino acids: CASSGRDYNEQFF.

V gene TRBV29-1 combines with J gene TRBJ2-3, with D perhaps matching TRBD2 (5 bases). Germline V gives CDR1 SQVTM, CDR2 ANQGSEA. Between the trimmed V and J ends, which lost 0 bases and 6 bases, there was a span of 16 bases. The CDR3 is 15 amino acids. The CDR3 sequence is CSVEEGAPRRDTQYF. In DNA form, the CDR3 reads TGCAGCGTTGAAGAAGGAGCACCCCGGAGGGATACGCAGTATTTT.

Only one count was recorded for this clone. The V gene is TRBV13, the J gene TRBJ2-1; 9 nucleotides align to TRBD2. The CDR3 covers 14 residues. CDR1 is PRHDT, CDR2 FYEKMQ, per germline (reference sequence). Losses at the gene ends were 6 bases for V and 6 bases for J; bases not matched to a gene: 6. The CDR3 DNA follows: TGTGCCAGCAGAGTAGCGGGGGCCCCCAATGAGCAGTTCTTC. It yields the protein CASRVAGAPNEQFF.

This clone was seen more than once but under ten times. The chain is built from TRBV4-3 and TRBJ2-7, with 7 bases identical to TRBD1. V dropped 4 bases and J dropped 6; count of bases not matched to a gene: 9. Germline assignment: CDR1 LGHNA and CDR2 YSLEER. CDR3 length: 14 residues. The DNA of the CDR3 is TGCGCCAGCAGCCCGACGACAGGGTCGCGCGAGCAGTACTTC. Residues: CASSPTTGSREQYF.

The chain is built from TRBV7-9 and TRBJ2-1, with a weak D call TRBD1 (5 bases). V gave up 10 bases and J gave up 5 bases, with 18 bases separating them. Germline lookup yields CDR1 SEHNR and CDR2 FQNEAQ (reference sequence). CDR3 length: 14 residues. The DNA for the CDR3 is TGTGCCACCAACCCGGACACCGAGAACAATGAGCAGTTCTTC. It specifies CATNPDTENNEQFF. Together with reference TRBV7-9 and TRBJ2-1, the CDR3 gives the full variable domain: DTGVSQNPRHKITKRGQNVTFRCDPISEHNRLYWYRQTLGQGPEFLTYFQNEAQLEKSRLLSDRFSAERPKGSFSTLEIQRTEQGDSAMYLCATNPDTENNEQFFGPGTRLTVL.

This clone has more than one count but fewer than ten. The rearrangement links TRBV9 to TRBJ2-1; TRBD1 aligns across 7 bases. With V trimmed by 3 bases and J by 7 bases, 1 base remained unmatched. Germline assignment: CDR1 SGDLS and CDR2 YYNGEE. This CDR3 has 12 residues. The CDR3 protein is CASSATGNEQFF. The CDR3 DNA sequence: TGTGCCAGCAGCGCGACAGGGAATGAGCAGTTCTTC.

This clone occurred a few times. The chain links TRBV5-5 to TRBJ1-5; the match to TRBD1 covers 8 bases. Germline V lookup: CDR1 SGHKS, CDR2 YYEKEE (reference sequence). This CDR3 is 16 amino acids long. The V and J ends lost 0 bases and 6 bases, in that order; junction bases with no gene match: 8. The CDR3 nucleotides read TGTGCCAGCAGCTTGGACTTACAGGGGGGTATTCAGCCCCAGCATTTT. Translating gives CASSLDLQGGIQPQHF. Combining the CDR3 with reference TRBV5-5 and TRBJ1-5 gives the whole variable domain DAGVTQSPTHLIKTRGQQVTLRCSPISGHKSVSWYQQVLGQGPQFIFQYYEKEERGRGNFPDRFSARQFPNYSSELNVNALLLGDSALYLCASSLDLQGGIQPQHFGDGTRLSIL.